These T cell receptor beta chains were read from a single sample in a study of shared clonotypes between healthy human individuals. Here immunoSEQ multiplex PCR was the method, and the copy in TCRdb shows in-frame clones only, minus some. Of a few million clones listed, 85% to 95% are singletons. Specimen: naive CD4+ T cells sorted from blood. The receptors derive from a man younger than 35 in good health. Each CDR3 is given with its conserved first and last residue. The D gene is left open where the match is weak. Not every row has a clone size; where given, it reads once, few, many or a size class.

CDR3: CASSPSTGNNQPQHF
DNA: TGTGCCAGCTCACCAAGTACAGGGAACAATCAGCCCCAGCATTTT
D: .
size: few
V: TRBV18
J: TRBJ1-5

CDR3: CANRGVDYGYTF
DNA: TGTGCCAATCGGGGAGTGGACTATGGCTACACCTTC
D: .
size: .
V: TRBV6-1
J: TRBJ1-2

CDR3: CASSLREGLGYTF
DNA: TGTGCCAGCAGTTTAAGAGAGGGTTTGGGCTACACCTTC
D: .
size: .
V: TRBV27
J: TRBJ1-2

CDR3: CASSLGTGDPGELFF
DNA: TGTGCCAGCAGCTTGGGCACAGGGGACCCCGGGGAGCTGTTTTTT
D: TRBD1
size: .
V: TRBV5-6
J: TRBJ2-2

CDR3: CASSLVTGGGMNEKLFF
DNA: TGTGCCAGCAGCTTAGTGACAGGGGGCGGGATGAATGAAAAACTGTTTTTT
D: TRBD1
size: .
V: TRBV7-9
J: TRBJ1-4

CDR3: CASSDDGNEQFF
DNA: TGTGCCAGCAGTGACGATGGCAATGAGCAGTTCTTC
D: .
size: .
V: TRBV2
J: TRBJ2-1

CDR3: CASSQWDINQPQHF
DNA: TGTGCCAGTAGCCAATGGGACATTAATCAGCCCCAGCATTTT
D: .
size: .
V: TRBV19
J: TRBJ1-5

CDR3: CAWSVGGRTEAFF
DNA: TGTGCCTGGAGTGTAGGAGGGCGGACTGAAGCTTTCTTT
D: .
size: .
V: TRBV30
J: TRBJ1-1

CDR3: CASSQTSGRAGDTQYF
DNA: TGTGCCAGTAGTCAAACTAGCGGGAGGGCCGGAGATACGCAGTATTTT
D: TRBD2
size: .
V: TRBV19
J: TRBJ2-3

CDR3: CASSRQYSGANVLTF
DNA: TGTGCCAGCAGTCGACAGTACTCTGGGGCCAACGTCCTGACTTTC
D: .
size: .
V: TRBV6-5
J: TRBJ2-6

CDR3: CASRPGTGSTGELFF
DNA: TGCGCCAGCAGGCCGGGGACAGGGTCCACCGGGGAGCTGTTTTTT
D: TRBD1
size: .
V: TRBV4-1
J: TRBJ2-2

CDR3: CASSLGQGVYYPNEKLFF
DNA: TGTGCCAGCAGCTTGGGACAGGGGGTATACTATCCGAATGAAAAACTGTTTTTT
D: TRBD1
size: .
V: TRBV5-4
J: TRBJ1-4

CDR3: CASSLEGETQYF
DNA: TGTGCCAGCAGCTTGGAAGGGGAGACCCAGTACTTC
D: .
size: .
V: TRBV5-4
J: TRBJ2-5

CDR3: CASSLFMNTEAFF
DNA: TGTGCCAGCAGCTTGTTCATGAACACTGAAGCTTTCTTT
D: .
size: .
V: TRBV11-2
J: TRBJ1-1

CDR3: CASSLTGPGQGFNQPQHF
DNA: TGTGCCAGCAGTTTAACAGGCCCGGGACAGGGGTTCAATCAGCCCCAGCATTTT
D: TRBD1
size: .
V: TRBV27
J: TRBJ1-5

CDR3: CASTLAGGQGELFF
DNA: TGTGCCAGCACTCTAGCGGGGGGGCAAGGGGAGCTGTTTTTT
D: TRBD2
size: .
V: TRBV6-5
J: TRBJ2-2

CDR3: CASIPGLSSGNTIYF
DNA: TGTGCCAGCATCCCGGGACTGAGCTCTGGAAACACCATATATTTT
D: .
size: .
V: TRBV6-1
J: TRBJ1-3

CDR3: CASSLGVSGSGSDTQYF
DNA: TGTGCCAGCAGCTTAGGGGTTAGCGGGAGTGGTTCAGATACGCAGTATTTT
D: TRBD2
size: .
V: TRBV11-3
J: TRBJ2-3

CDR3: CASSPVWVGDNSYNEQFF
DNA: TGTGCCAGCTCACCAGTGTGGGTGGGGGATAATTCCTACAATGAGCAGTTCTTC
D: .
size: .
V: TRBV18
J: TRBJ2-1

CDR3: CASSARDRGVSDTGELFF
DNA: TGTGCCAGCAGCGCCCGGGACAGGGGAGTCTCAGACACCGGGGAGCTGTTTTTT
D: TRBD1
size: once
V: TRBV5-6
J: TRBJ2-2

CDR3: CASGLAPLHAFF
DNA: TGTGCTAGTGGTTTGGCCCCCCTCCATGCGTTCTTC
D: .
size: .
V: TRBV12-5
J: TRBJ2-1

CDR3: CASSGWTGGVQPQHF
DNA: TGTGCCAGCAGTGGATGGACAGGGGGCGTTCAGCCCCAGCATTTT
D: TRBD1
size: .
V: TRBV6-1
J: TRBJ1-5

CDR3: CASSPDRLGASYEQYF
DNA: TGTGCCAGCAGCCCCGACAGGCTCGGAGCCTCCTACGAGCAGTACTTC
D: .
size: .
V: TRBV9
J: TRBJ2-7

CDR3: CAISEREGLNEQFF
DNA: TGTGCCATCAGCGAGCGGGAGGGGTTAAATGAGCAGTTCTTC
D: TRBD2
size: .
V: TRBV10-3
J: TRBJ2-1

CDR3: CASSQEQDNQPQHF
DNA: TGCGCCAGTAGCCAAGAACAGGACAATCAGCCCCAGCATTTT
D: .
size: .
V: TRBV4-1
J: TRBJ1-5

CDR3: CASTRDSLLPSF
DNA: TGTGCCAGCACCCGGGACTCCCTTCTCCCGTCCTTC
D: .
size: once
V: TRBV7-2
J: TRBJ2-7

CDR3: CASKAGYEQYF
DNA: TGTGCCAGTAAGGCGGGTTACGAGCAGTACTTC
D: .
size: .
V: TRBV19
J: TRBJ2-7

CDR3: CASSPTLAGGLRDTQYF
DNA: TGTGCCAGCTCACCGACACTAGCGGGAGGGTTGCGTGATACGCAGTATTTT
D: TRBD2
size: .
V: TRBV18
J: TRBJ2-3

CDR3: CASSLVPGGVNEQFF
DNA: TGCGCCAGCAGCTTGGTTCCAGGGGGAGTTAATGAGCAGTTCTTC
D: TRBD1
size: .
V: TRBV5-1
J: TRBJ2-1

CDR3: CASSQGPNGANEKLFF
DNA: TGTGCCAGCAGCCAGGGGCCGAACGGGGCTAATGAAAAACTGTTTTTT
D: .
size: few
V: TRBV7-9
J: TRBJ1-4

CDR3: CASSRQGYEQYF
DNA: TGTGCCAGTAGTAGACAGGGGTACGAGCAGTACTTC
D: TRBD1
size: once
V: TRBV19
J: TRBJ2-7

CDR3: CASSRDRGFTDTQYF
DNA: TGTGCCAGCAGTCGGGACAGGGGATTCACAGATACGCAGTATTTT
D: TRBD1
size: once
V: TRBV2
J: TRBJ2-3

CDR3: CSVVGGLPSGNTIYF
DNA: TGCAGCGTTGTAGGCGGGCTACCCTCTGGAAACACCATATATTTT
D: .
size: .
V: TRBV29-1
J: TRBJ1-3

CDR3: CASSSLREMGETQYF
DNA: TGTGCCAGCAGCTCTCTGCGGGAGATGGGAGAGACCCAGTACTTC
D: TRBD2
size: .
V: TRBV11-2
J: TRBJ2-5

CDR3: CSVVGRLNTEAFF
DNA: TGCAGCGTTGTTGGACGGCTAAACACTGAAGCTTTCTTT
D: .
size: few
V: TRBV29-1
J: TRBJ1-1

CDR3: CASSGGTGGPKYYGYTF
DNA: TGTGCCAGCAGCGGGGGGACAGGGGGCCCCAAATACTATGGCTACACCTTC
D: TRBD1
size: .
V: TRBV5-4
J: TRBJ1-2

CDR3: CASTDSKTYLAKNIQYF
DNA: TGTGCCAGTACAGACAGTAAAACTTACCTAGCCAAAAACATTCAGTACTTC
D: .
size: once
V: TRBV19
J: TRBJ2-4

CDR3: CASSSSKGFSGNTIYF
DNA: TGTGCCAGCAGCTCATCCAAGGGGTTCTCAGGAAACACCATATATTTT
D: .
size: .
V: TRBV5-6
J: TRBJ1-3

CDR3: CASSVDSLTDTQYF
DNA: TGTGCCAGCAGCGTAGACAGCCTCACAGATACGCAGTATTTT
D: .
size: .
V: TRBV9
J: TRBJ2-3

CDR3: CASSFGDYTDTQYF
DNA: TGTGCCAGCAGTTTTGGGGACTACACAGATACGCAGTATTTT
D: TRBD2
size: .
V: TRBV27
J: TRBJ2-3

CDR3: CASGEQGSTDTQYF
DNA: TGTGCTAGTGGTGAACAGGGGTCCACAGATACGCAGTATTTT
D: TRBD1
size: .
V: TRBV12-5
J: TRBJ2-3

CDR3: CASTHMSNQPQHF
DNA: TGTGCCAGCACCCACATGAGCAATCAGCCCCAGCATTTT
D: .
size: once
V: TRBV19
J: TRBJ1-5

CDR3: CASQDNTGELFF
DNA: TGCGCCAGCCAAGACAACACCGGGGAGCTGTTTTTT
D: .
size: .
V: TRBV5-1
J: TRBJ2-2

CDR3: CASSLEGGNHEQYF
DNA: TGCGCCAGCAGCTTAGAGGGGGGTAACCACGAGCAGTACTTC
D: .
size: .
V: TRBV5-1
J: TRBJ2-7

CDR3: CASSSPALAASTDTQYF
DNA: TGTGCCAGCAGCTCCCCCGCACTAGCGGCTAGCACAGATACGCAGTATTTT
D: TRBD2
size: .
V: TRBV11-2
J: TRBJ2-3

CDR3: CAWGQASGGEVF
DNA: TGTGCCTGGGGACAGGCTAGCGGCGGGGAGGTCTTC
D: .
size: .
V: TRBV30
J: TRBJ2-1

CDR3: CASSVEGQGVTEAFF
DNA: TGTGCCAGCAGCGTAGAGGGTCAGGGGGTCACTGAAGCTTTCTTT
D: TRBD1
size: .
V: TRBV9
J: TRBJ1-1

CDR3: CASSFRPSDRNEQFF
DNA: TGTGCCAGCAGCTTTCGGCCTAGCGATCGCAATGAGCAGTTCTTC
D: .
size: .
V: TRBV9
J: TRBJ2-1

CDR3: CASSTGGEQYF
DNA: TGTGCCAGCAGCACGGGGGGGGAGCAGTACTTC
D: .
size: once
V: TRBV21-1
J: TRBJ2-7

CDR3: CASSILGRMNTEAFF
DNA: TGTGCCAGTAGTATTCTTGGGCGGATGAACACTGAAGCTTTCTTT
D: .
size: .
V: TRBV19
J: TRBJ1-1

CDR3: CASSPGVIRETQYF
DNA: TGTGCCAGCAGTCCGGGGGTGATTCGAGAGACCCAGTACTTC
D: .
size: .
V: TRBV2
J: TRBJ2-5

CDR3: CASSRGQETQYF
DNA: TGTGCCAGCTCACGCGGCCAAGAGACCCAGTACTTC
D: .
size: .
V: TRBV18
J: TRBJ2-5

CDR3: CASSSLNRGHEQYF
DNA: TGTGCCAGCAGTTCCCTAAACAGGGGACACGAGCAGTACTTC
D: TRBD1
size: .
V: TRBV6-5
J: TRBJ2-7

CDR3: CASSASGRDLGEQFF
DNA: TGTGCCAGCAGTGCTAGCGGGAGGGATCTGGGTGAGCAGTTCTTC
D: TRBD2
size: once
V: TRBV9
J: TRBJ2-1

CDR3: CASSHSTQETQYF
DNA: TGTGCCAGCAGTCACAGTACCCAAGAGACCCAGTACTTC
D: .
size: .
V: TRBV11-2
J: TRBJ2-5

CDR3: CASSSSGTSGGNTGELFF
DNA: TGTGCCAGCAGCTCATCCGGGACTAGCGGGGGGAACACCGGGGAGCTGTTTTTT
D: TRBD2
size: .
V: TRBV7-2
J: TRBJ2-2